This is a list of T cell receptor beta chains from one sample in a study of metastatic and nonmetastatic thyroid tumors. Using MiXCR, TCRdb re-called clones from the PCR reads. In the table there are some 26,000 clones, 20% to 25% of which are singletons. Sequencing was carried out using adjacent normal tissue. These receptor sequences come from a female donor with papillary thyroid cancer or a benign thyroid nodule (not recorded which). Some clones in this sample may be carry-over from other donors' samples. Both conserved end residues are part of each CDR3. D genes are given only for firm matches. Not all rows give a size; the values are once, few, many and, for expanded clones, a class.

v_gene	d_gene	abundance	j_gene	CDR3nt	CDR3aa
TRBV9	NA	NA	TRBJ1-1	TGTGCCAGCATCGTAGGGGGGCCTGGCACTGAAGCTTTCTTT	CASIVGGPGTEAFF
TRBV29-1	TRBD1	many	TRBJ2-7	TGCAGCGTTGAGAAGACAGGGGGCTACGAGCAGTACTTC	CSVEKTGGYEQYF
TRBV28	NA	few	TRBJ2-7	TGTGCCAGCAGTTTAAGGCCAGTGAGGGCCTACGAGCAGTACTTC	CASSLRPVRAYEQYF
TRBV6-1	NA	many	TRBJ1-2	TGTGCCAGCAGTATCGACAGCCGCTCTGGCTACACCTTC	CASSIDSRSGYTF
TRBV14	NA	many	TRBJ1-3	TGTGCCAGCAGCCCATGGACGTTCTCTGGAAACACCATATATTTT	CASSPWTFSGNTIYF
TRBV27	NA	medium-sized	TRBJ2-5	TGTGCCAGCAGTCCGGTTCAGGGCGCAGAGACCCAGTACTTC	CASSPVQGAETQYF
TRBV13	NA	many	TRBJ1-2	TGTGCCAGCAGTAGAACAGAGTCCTATGGCTACACCTTC	CASSRTESYGYTF
TRBV9	TRBD1	many	TRBJ1-1	TGTGCCAGCAGCGTAGGACAGGGGGCGGTCACTGAAGCTTTCTTT	CASSVGQGAVTEAFF
TRBV2	TRBD1	many	TRBJ1-5	TGTGCCAGTACAAGACAGGGGTTAAATCAGCCCCAGCATTTT	CASTRQGLNQPQHF
TRBV12-3/TRBV12-4	NA	few	TRBJ2-7	TGTGCCAGCAGCAGACCATCATACGAGCAGTACTTC	CASSRPSYEQYF
TRBV11-2	NA	many	TRBJ1-2	TGTGCCAGCAGCTCGACGACAGGAACAAGGGGCGGCTACACCTTC	CASSSTTGTRGGYTF
TRBV12-3/TRBV12-4	TRBD1	many	TRBJ2-1	TGTGCCAGCAGTCCCAGGGGGCCCCGCTCCTACAATGAGCAGTTCTTC	CASSPRGPRSYNEQFF
TRBV7-3	TRBD1	many	TRBJ2-1	TGTGCCAGCAGCCCGATGGGACAGGGTGCCAACAATGAGCAGTTCTTC	CASSPMGQGANNEQFF
TRBV20-1	TRBD2	few	TRBJ2-7	TGCAGTGCTAGAGATGGAGCGGGAAAGAACGAGCAGTACTTC	CSARDGAGKNEQYF
TRBV6-1	NA	medium-sized	TRBJ1-3	TGTGCCAGCAGCGGCGAGAAGAACTCTGGAAACACCATATATTTT	CASSGEKNSGNTIYF
TRBV9	TRBD1	NA	TRBJ1-6	TGTACCAGCAGCGTTACAGGGGTTGATAATTCACCCCTCCACTTT	CTSSVTGVDNSPLHF
TRBV11-3	TRBD1	many	TRBJ2-1	TGTGCCAGCAGCTCTAGGACAGGGTGGGAGCAGTTCTTC	CASSSRTGWEQFF
TRBV7-8	TRBD1	NA	TRBJ1-1	TGTGCCACCAACGGACAGGCGGATCTTGAGGCTTTCTTT	CATNGQADLEAFF
TRBV7-9	NA	many	TRBJ2-7	TGTGCCAGCAGCCGAATCTCCGACCCACCGGACGAGCAGTACTTC	CASSRISDPPDEQYF
TRBV30	NA	once	TRBJ2-7	TGTGCCTGGAGTGGACAATATGCTAGCTCCGACGAGCAGTACTTC	CAWSGQYASSDEQYF
TRBV20-1	NA	medium-sized	TRBJ2-6	TGCAGTGCCCTGGACCATCCTGGGGCCAACGTCCTGACTTTC	CSALDHPGANVLTF
TRBV6-2/TRBV6-3	NA	NA	TRBJ2-3	TGTGCCAGCACCCTAGTGATCACAGATACGCAGTATTTT	CASTLVITDTQYF
TRBV10-2	TRBD2	medium-sized	TRBJ2-7	TGCGCCAGCAGTGAGCCTTGGGCTAGCGGGAGTACCTACGAGCAGTACTTC	CASSEPWASGSTYEQYF
TRBV2	NA	few	TRBJ1-5	TGTGCCAGCAGTGAACCCCAGGTTGGTGTGCCCCAGCATTTT	CASSEPQVGVPQHF
TRBV6-2/TRBV6-3	NA	medium-sized	TRBJ2-1	TGTGCCAGCAGTCAGGGACACTATGAGCAGTTCTTC	CASSQGHYEQFF
TRBV6-5	NA	few	TRBJ1-2	TGTGCCAGCAGTTCACTACGGTCCCGCTTGGCCTCTAACTATGGCTACACCTTC	CASSSLRSRLASNYGYTF
TRBV20-1	TRBD2	many	TRBJ2-1	TGCAGTGCTCGCGGGAGGACAAATGAGCAGTTCTTC	CSARGRTNEQFF
TRBV28	NA	few	TRBJ2-7	TGTGCCAGCAGTCAGACAGGCTACGAGCAGTACTTC	CASSQTGYEQYF
TRBV13	NA	NA	TRBJ1-5	TGTGCCAGCAGCCAAGGACACCTCAATCAGCCCCAGCATTTT	CASSQGHLNQPQHF
TRBV15	TRBD1	many	TRBJ1-3	TGTGCCACCAGCAGAGGGGACAGTGGAAACACCATATATTTT	CATSRGDSGNTIYF
TRBV27	NA	medium-sized	TRBJ2-1	TGTGCCAGCAGTTTAGGCACCTACAATGAGCAGTTCTTC	CASSLGTYNEQFF